Listed below are T cell receptor beta chains from one sample, sequenced in a study of shared clonotypes between healthy human individuals. Profiled with immunoSEQ multiplex PCR; TCRdb holds only in-frame clones, not every one. The table has 1.5 million to 2.5 million clones, around 96% seen once. Material: naive CD8+ T cells sorted from blood. These receptors originate from a man younger than 30 in good health. The CDR3 runs from the conserved cysteine through the conserved F or W. The order of the fields is clone size, V gene, J gene, D gene, CDR3 protein, CDR3 DNA. The D gene is left open where the match is weak. The size of a clone is reported for some rows only, either as once, few or many, or as a class for expanded clones.

>once|TRBV27|TRBJ2-1|NA
CASSWWGGVEQFF
TGTGCCAGCAGTTGGTGGGGGGGCGTTGAGCAGTTCTTC
>NA|TRBV10-3|TRBJ1-2|NA
CAISERGEWGTNYGYTF
TGTGCCATCAGTGAGCGGGGCGAGTGGGGTACTAACTATGGCTACACCTTC
>NA|TRBV6-5|TRBJ2-7|TRBD1
CASSTGERGPDEQYF
TGTGCCAGCAGTACTGGAGAAAGGGGGCCCGACGAGCAGTACTTC
>NA|TRBV4-3|TRBJ2-1|NA
CASSLGWGNPVGNEQFF
TGCGCCAGCAGCCTCGGGTGGGGGAACCCCGTCGGGAATGAGCAGTTCTTC
>NA|TRBV13|TRBJ1-6|NA
CASSLGLGGSSPLHF
TGTGCCAGCAGCTTAGGCCTCGGGGGTAGCTCACCCCTCCACTTT
>NA|TRBV7-9|TRBJ2-7|TRBD1
CASSWAGGNGEQYF
TGTGCCAGCAGCTGGGCAGGGGGCAATGGGGAGCAGTACTTC
>NA|TRBV7-2|TRBJ2-7|TRBD2
CASSKGGSTYEQYF
TGTGCCAGCAGTAAGGGAGGGTCTACCTACGAGCAGTACTTC
>NA|TRBV9|TRBJ2-1|NA
CASSVVGGPYNEQFF
TGTGCCAGCAGCGTAGTGGGGGGACCCTACAATGAGCAGTTCTTC
>NA|TRBV27|TRBJ1-6|TRBD1
CASSFAGQGNSPLHF
TGTGCCAGCAGTTTCGCGGGACAGGGAAATTCACCCCTCCACTTT
>NA|TRBV4-1|TRBJ2-5|TRBD1
CASSPRQGTGYQETQYF
TGCGCCAGCAGCCCCCGCCAAGGGACAGGTTACCAAGAGACCCAGTACTTC
>NA|TRBV10-2|TRBJ1-5|NA
CASSESGPLNQPQHF
TGCGCCAGCAGTGAGTCGGGTCCTCTCAATCAGCCCCAGCATTTT
>once|TRBV7-6|TRBJ2-1|TRBD2
CASSAEGTSNEQFF
TGTGCCAGCAGCGCAGAAGGGACTAGCAATGAGCAGTTCTTC
>NA|TRBV6-5|TRBJ1-5|NA
CASSPNSRAGAQHF
TGTGCCAGCAGTCCAAATTCTAGGGCTGGGGCCCAGCATTTT
>NA|TRBV7-2|TRBJ1-2|NA
CASSPTDRNYGYTF
TGTGCCAGCAGCCCCACCGACAGGAACTATGGCTACACCTTC
>NA|TRBV5-6|TRBJ2-7|NA
CASSLVGESSYEQYF
TGTGCCAGCAGCTTGGTAGGGGAGAGCTCCTACGAGCAGTACTTC
>NA|TRBV7-8|TRBJ2-5|TRBD1
CASSLGTGLSETQYF
TGTGCCAGCAGCTTGGGGACAGGGTTGTCGGAGACCCAGTACTTC
>NA|TRBV29-1|TRBJ2-1|TRBD2
CSAFVAGSYNEQFF
TGCAGCGCATTTGTAGCGGGATCCTACAATGAGCAGTTCTTC
>NA|TRBV27|TRBJ1-4|TRBD1
CASSSDRGQGKLFF
TGTGCCAGCAGTTCTGACAGGGGGCAAGGAAAACTGTTTTTT
>once|TRBV7-9|TRBJ1-1|NA
CASSSRGGSGTEAFF
TGTGCCAGCAGCTCCCGAGGAGGGTCGGGCACTGAAGCTTTCTTT
>NA|TRBV28|TRBJ1-1|NA
CASRVGLLNTEAFF
TGTGCCAGCAGGGTGGGACTGCTGAACACTGAAGCTTTCTTT
>NA|TRBV27|TRBJ2-7|NA
CASSMGRPRSYEQYF
TGTGCCAGCAGTATGGGACGGCCACGATCCTACGAGCAGTACTTC
>NA|TRBV27|TRBJ2-1|NA
CASSLAGNEQFF
TGTGCCAGCAGTTTGGCGGGCAATGAGCAGTTCTTC
>NA|TRBV5-1|TRBJ2-7|TRBD2
CASSSTGLPTYEQYF
TGCGCCAGCAGCTCAACGGGACTACCAACCTACGAGCAGTACTTC
>NA|TRBV19|TRBJ2-1|TRBD2
CASSALAGVMNEQFF
TGTGCCAGTAGTGCACTAGCGGGAGTTATGAATGAGCAGTTCTTC
>NA|TRBV6-5|TRBJ1-3|NA
CASSYTLGHGDTIYF
TGTGCCAGCAGTTACACCTTAGGGCACGGGGACACCATATATTTT
>NA|TRBV5-4|TRBJ1-2|NA
CASSSREGDYGYTF
TGTGCCAGCAGCTCGCGGGAGGGTGACTATGGCTACACCTTC
>NA|TRBV9|TRBJ2-7|NA
CASSLGASYEQYF
TGTGCCAGCAGCCTAGGGGCGTCCTACGAGCAGTACTTC
>NA|TRBV6-5|TRBJ2-7|TRBD2
CASSPLLAPEQYF
TGTGCCAGCAGCCCCCTACTAGCGCCCGAGCAGTACTTC
>NA|TRBV11-2|TRBJ2-3|TRBD1
CASSSGTGGFTDTQYF
TGTGCCAGCAGTTCCGGGACAGGGGGCTTCACAGATACGCAGTATTTT
>NA|TRBV5-4|TRBJ2-7|NA
CASSWSLDPYEQYF
TGTGCCAGCAGCTGGAGCCTAGATCCCTACGAGCAGTACTTC
>NA|TRBV13|TRBJ2-1|NA
CASSFIVDEQFF
TGTGCCAGCAGCTTTATAGTAGATGAGCAGTTCTTC
>NA|TRBV10-3|TRBJ1-5|TRBD1
CAISMGQGSNQPQHF
TGTGCCATCAGTATGGGACAGGGTAGCAATCAGCCCCAGCATTTT
>NA|TRBV4-3|TRBJ1-2|NA
CASSQDLGYGYTF
TGCGCCAGCAGCCAAGATCTAGGCTACGGCTACACCTTC
>NA|TRBV10-1|TRBJ1-5|NA
CASSEEGPLSSNQPQHF
TGCGCCAGCAGTGAAGAAGGGCCACTTTCTAGCAATCAGCCCCAGCATTTT
>once|TRBV7-9|TRBJ2-4|NA
CASSLEGGSIQYF
TGTGCCAGCAGCTTAGAAGGAGGTAGCATTCAGTACTTC
>NA|TRBV10-3|TRBJ2-1|TRBD2
CAISESLSGGACFF
TGTGCCATCAGTGAGTCACTTAGCGGGGGGGCTTGTTTCTTC
>once|TRBV4-1|TRBJ1-2|TRBD1
CASSRRQGEVYGYTF
TGCGCCAGCAGCCGCAGACAGGGGGAAGTCTATGGCTACACCTTC
>NA|TRBV29-1|TRBJ2-7|NA
CSASEGAHEQYF
TGCAGCGCTTCGGAGGGGGCCCACGAGCAGTACTTC
>NA|TRBV7-8|TRBJ2-3|NA
CASSLEFRRFSRATQYF
TGTGCCAGCAGCTTAGAATTTCGTCGGTTCTCAAGGGCTACGCAGTATTTT
>once|TRBV9|TRBJ1-2|NA
CASSGREVGYTF
TGTGCCAGCAGCGGTAGGGAGGTCGGCTACACCTTC
>NA|TRBV6-6|TRBJ2-7|NA
CASPMTENEQYF
TGTGCCAGCCCCATGACAGAGAACGAGCAGTACTTC
>NA|TRBV30|TRBJ2-7|TRBD2
CAWSLAGGLYEQYF
TGTGCCTGGAGTCTAGCGGGGGGCCTCTACGAGCAGTACTTC
>NA|TRBV7-2|TRBJ1-1|TRBD1
CASSPIPTGPNTEAFF
TGTGCCAGCAGCCCTATACCGACAGGGCCGAACACTGAAGCTTTCTTT
>NA|TRBV19|TRBJ2-7|NA
CASSIEDTYEQYF
TGTGCCAGTAGTATAGAGGATACCTACGAGCAGTACTTC
>NA|TRBV28|TRBJ2-1|TRBD1
CASSLRDRDLDEQFF
TGTGCCAGCAGTTTAAGGGACAGGGATCTAGATGAGCAGTTCTTC
>NA|TRBV9|TRBJ1-2|TRBD1
CASSGWTGGLDYGYTF
TGTGCCAGCAGCGGTTGGACAGGGGGCTTAGACTATGGCTACACCTTC
>once|TRBV27|TRBJ1-6|NA
CASSFGEFLSPLHF
TGTGCCAGCAGTTTCGGGGAGTTCCTTTCACCCCTCCACTTT
>NA|TRBV27|TRBJ1-5|TRBD1
CASSLNQGTVNQPQHF
TGTGCCAGCAGTTTAAACCAGGGGACAGTCAATCAGCCCCAGCATTTT
>once|TRBV27|TRBJ2-7|NA
CASSLTGPSYEQYF
TGTGCCAGCAGTTTAACGGGACCCTCATACGAGCAGTACTTC
>NA|TRBV15|TRBJ2-3|NA
CATSNPADTQYF
TGTGCCACCAGCAACCCCGCGGATACGCAGTATTTT
>NA|TRBV5-8|TRBJ2-7|NA
CASSLTVSSYEQYF
TGTGCCAGCAGCTTAACAGTTAGCTCCTACGAGCAGTACTTC
>NA|TRBV29-1|TRBJ1-1|NA
CSLKTRLGITEAFF
TGCAGCCTAAAAACAAGACTAGGGATCACTGAAGCTTTCTTT
>few|TRBV27|TRBJ1-1|TRBD1
CASSQTGANTEAFF
TGTGCCAGCAGTCAGACAGGGGCGAACACTGAAGCTTTCTTT
>NA|TRBV10-2|TRBJ2-7|TRBD1
CASTDRGWQYF
TGCGCCAGCACCGACAGGGGATGGCAGTACTTC
>NA|TRBV6-5|TRBJ2-7|NA
CASSYSNTYEQYF
TGTGCCAGCAGTTACTCTAACACCTACGAGCAGTACTTC
>NA|TRBV10-3|TRBJ2-7|NA
CAISETPLEEQYF
TGTGCCATCAGTGAGACCCCCTTGGAGGAGCAGTACTTC
>NA|TRBV19|TRBJ2-7|NA
CASSIAAGVVSYEQYF
TGTGCCAGTAGTATAGCGGCAGGCGTCGTCTCCTACGAGCAGTACTTC
>NA|TRBV5-1|TRBJ1-1|NA
CASSLALNTEAFF
TGCGCCAGCAGCTTGGCTCTTAACACTGAAGCTTTCTTT
>NA|TRBV5-1|TRBJ2-5|NA
CASRKEGPRQETQYF
TGCGCCAGCAGGAAGGAAGGACCAAGGCAAGAGACCCAGTACTTC